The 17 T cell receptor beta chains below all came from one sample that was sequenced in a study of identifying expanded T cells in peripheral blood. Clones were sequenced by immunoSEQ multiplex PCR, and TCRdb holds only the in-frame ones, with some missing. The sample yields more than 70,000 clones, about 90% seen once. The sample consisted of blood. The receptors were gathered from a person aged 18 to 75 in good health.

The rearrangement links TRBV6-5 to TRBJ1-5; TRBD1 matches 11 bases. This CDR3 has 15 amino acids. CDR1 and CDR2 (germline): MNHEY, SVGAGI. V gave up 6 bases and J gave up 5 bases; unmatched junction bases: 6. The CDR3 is CASRGDRGRHQPQHF. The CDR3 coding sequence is TGTGCCAGCAGGGGGGACAGGGGGAGGCATCAGCCCCAGCATTTT.

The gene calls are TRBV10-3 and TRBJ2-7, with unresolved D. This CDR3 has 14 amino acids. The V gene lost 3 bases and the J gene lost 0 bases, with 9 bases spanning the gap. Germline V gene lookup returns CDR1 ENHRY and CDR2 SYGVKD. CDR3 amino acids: CAISDGIGSYEQYF. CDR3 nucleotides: TGTGCCATCAGTGATGGGATAGGCTCCTACGAGCAGTACTTC.

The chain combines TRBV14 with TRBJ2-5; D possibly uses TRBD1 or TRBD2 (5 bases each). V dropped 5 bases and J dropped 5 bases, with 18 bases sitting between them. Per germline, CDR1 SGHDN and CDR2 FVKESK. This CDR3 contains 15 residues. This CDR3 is CASSGGPRSLETQYF. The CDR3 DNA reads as TGTGCCAGCAGCGGGGGACCGCGGAGCCTCGAGACCCAGTACTTC.

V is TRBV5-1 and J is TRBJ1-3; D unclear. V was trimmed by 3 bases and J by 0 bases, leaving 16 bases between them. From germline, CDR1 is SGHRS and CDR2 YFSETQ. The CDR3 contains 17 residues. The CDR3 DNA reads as TGCGCCAGCAGCTGGGGAACAGTTCCCCTCTCTGGAAACACCATATATTTT. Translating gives CASSWGTVPLSGNTIYF.

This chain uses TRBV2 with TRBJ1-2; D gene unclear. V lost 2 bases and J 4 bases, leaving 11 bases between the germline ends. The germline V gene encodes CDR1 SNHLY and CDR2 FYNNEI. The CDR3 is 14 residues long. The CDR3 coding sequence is TGTGCCAGCAGTGAACCGATGGTCGTCTATGGCTACACCTTC. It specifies CASSEPMVVYGYTF.

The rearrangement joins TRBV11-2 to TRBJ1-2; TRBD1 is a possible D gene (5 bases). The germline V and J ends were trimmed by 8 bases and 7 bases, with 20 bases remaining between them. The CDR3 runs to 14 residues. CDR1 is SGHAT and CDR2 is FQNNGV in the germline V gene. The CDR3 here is CASRASGAVFGYTF. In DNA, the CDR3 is TGTGCCAGCCGAGCCTCCGGGGCGGTGTTTGGCTACACCTTC.

The CDR3 DNA reads as TGTGCCAGCAGTGTTCTGATGCACGAGCAGTACTTC. It codes for CASSVLMHEQYF. The chain combines TRBV6-1 with TRBJ2-7, with no clear D. This CDR3 region has 12 residues. CDR1 is MNHNS, CDR2 SASEGT, per germline. V was shortened by 4 bases and J by 5 bases, with 9 bases between the two germline ends.

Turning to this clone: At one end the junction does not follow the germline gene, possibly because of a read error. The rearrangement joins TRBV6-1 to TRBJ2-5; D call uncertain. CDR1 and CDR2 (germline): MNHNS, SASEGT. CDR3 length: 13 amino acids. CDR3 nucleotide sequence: TGTGCCAGCAGGGAAGACGGCCAAGAGACCCAGTACTTC. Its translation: CASREDGQETQYF.

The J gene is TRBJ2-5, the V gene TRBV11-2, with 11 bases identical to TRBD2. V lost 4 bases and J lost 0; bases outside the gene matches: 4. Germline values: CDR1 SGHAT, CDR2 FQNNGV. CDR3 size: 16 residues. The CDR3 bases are TGTGCCAGCAGCTCAACTAGCGGGGGCGACCAAGAGACCCAGTACTTC. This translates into CASSSTSGGDQETQYF.

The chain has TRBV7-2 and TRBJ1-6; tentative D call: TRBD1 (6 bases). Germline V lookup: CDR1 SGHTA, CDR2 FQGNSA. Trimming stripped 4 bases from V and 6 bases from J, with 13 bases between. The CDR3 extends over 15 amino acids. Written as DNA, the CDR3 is TGTGCCAGCAGCTCGCCGACAGGAGTTAATTCACCCCTCCACTTT. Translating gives CASSSPTGVNSPLHF.

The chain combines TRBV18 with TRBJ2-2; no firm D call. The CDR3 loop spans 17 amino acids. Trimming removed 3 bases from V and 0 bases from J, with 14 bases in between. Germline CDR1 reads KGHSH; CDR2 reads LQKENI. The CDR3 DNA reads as TGTGCCAGCTCACCCCTTCCCTGGTTTGCGAACACCGGGGAGCTGTTTTTT. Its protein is CASSPLPWFANTGELFF. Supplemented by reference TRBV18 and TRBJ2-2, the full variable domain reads NAGVMQNPRHLVRRRGQEARLRCSPMKGHSHVYWYRQLPEEGLKFMVYLQKENIIDESGMPKERFSAEFPKEGPSILRIQQVVRGDSAAYFCASSPLPWFANTGELFFGEGSRLTVL.

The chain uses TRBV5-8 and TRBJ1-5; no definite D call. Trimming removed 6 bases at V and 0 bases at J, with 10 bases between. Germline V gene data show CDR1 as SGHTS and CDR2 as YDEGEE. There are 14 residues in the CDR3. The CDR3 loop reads CASTNGVSNQPQHF. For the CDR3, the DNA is TGTGCCAGCACTAACGGGGTTAGCAATCAGCCCCAGCATTTT.

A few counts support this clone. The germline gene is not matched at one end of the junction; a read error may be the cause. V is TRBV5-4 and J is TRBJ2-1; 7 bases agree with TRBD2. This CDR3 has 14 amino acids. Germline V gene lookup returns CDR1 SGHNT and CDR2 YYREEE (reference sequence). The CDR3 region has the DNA TGCGCCAGCAGCCCTTGGGCAGGGAGGGCCGAGCAGTTCTTC. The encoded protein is CASSPWAGRAEQFF.

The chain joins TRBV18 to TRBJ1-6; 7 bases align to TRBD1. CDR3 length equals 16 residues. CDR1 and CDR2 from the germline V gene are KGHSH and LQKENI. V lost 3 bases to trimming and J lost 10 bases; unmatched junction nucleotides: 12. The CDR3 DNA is TGTGCCAGCTCACCTAGGACCGGGACAGAAACATCACCCCTCCACTTT. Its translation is CASSPRTGTETSPLHF.

Here the CDR3 reads CASSLPGSGGYTF. The DNA of the CDR3 is TGTGCCAGCAGCTTACCAGGATCGGGGGGCTACACCTTC. The gene calls are TRBV9 and TRBJ1-2; D remains ambiguous. The CDR3 runs 13 residues. Germline V gene sequence: CDR1 SGDLS, CDR2 YYNGEE. Trimming took off 4 bases at V and 8 bases at J, with 15 bases between the two ends.

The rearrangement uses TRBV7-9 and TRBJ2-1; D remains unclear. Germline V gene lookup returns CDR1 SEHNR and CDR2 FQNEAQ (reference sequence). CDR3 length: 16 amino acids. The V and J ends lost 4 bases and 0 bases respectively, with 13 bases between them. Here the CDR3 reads CASSYPDRSSYNEQFF. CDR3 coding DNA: TGTGCCAGCAGCTACCCGGACCGGAGCTCCTACAATGAGCAGTTCTTC.

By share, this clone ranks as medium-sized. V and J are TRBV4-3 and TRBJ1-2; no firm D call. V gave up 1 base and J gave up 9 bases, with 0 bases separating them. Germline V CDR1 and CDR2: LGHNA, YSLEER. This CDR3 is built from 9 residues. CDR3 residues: CASSQGYTF. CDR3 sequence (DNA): TGCGCCAGCAGCCAAGGCTACACCTTC.